This T cell receptor (beta chain) was profiled in a study of CD8+ T cells in alopecia areata. Study background: Treated patients were given 5 to 10 mg oral tofacitinib twice daily. Affected scalp percentage determined the severity score of treated patients. Points from the study as a whole: Administration of tofacitinib significantly diminished scalp clonality and expanded CD8+ clones within the top 100.

Treatment specified: oral pan-JAK inhibitor, 5-10 mg twice daily. Alopecia areata patients gave lesional scalp punch biopsies and peripheral blood samples. In the case of this clone: Antigen: not known.

Sequencing relied on a cDNA template that was reverse transcribed from extracted RNA. Data came from immunoSEQ multiplex PCR; TCRdb stores just in-frame clones and leaves some out. Of some 220,000 clones listed, under 60% were seen once; the top ten hold about 1.4%. The CDR3 totals 13 residues. CDR1 is SQVTM and CDR2 is ANQGSEA in the germline V gene. V shed 7 bases and J shed 2 bases, with 15 bases lying between them. The chain carries TRBV29-1 and TRBJ2-7, with D possibly being TRBD2 (6 bases). Sequencing used CD4+ T cells sorted from blood, obtained at week 4, from a patient treated with tofacitinib. The TCR sequence derives from a human donor with alopecia areata. The CDR3 reads CSAWAGNAYEQYF. Here the CDR3 DNA reads TGCAGCGCCTGGGCGGGAAATGCCTACGAGCAGTACTTC.